This TCR beta chain is from a study of blood T cell repertoires in COVID-19. Study background: Collection of acute and convalescent COVID-19 samples took place in the United States, Italy and Spain. The cDNA or gDNA used as material had been derived from T cells, B-cell-depleted T cells, or PBMCs.

Original handling: Estimated nucleated cell counts came from reference gene primer amplification. TCRdb's table, derived via immunoSEQ multiplex PCR, lists solely in-frame clones and lacks some. V, J and clone size reflect that table, while D and trimming were determined from the DNA. The sample has about 140,000 clones, about 80% seen once. CDR1 and CDR2 (germline): SGHTA, FQGNSA. Germline trimming cut 5 bases from V and 2 bases from J; bases unmatched to any gene: 4. CDR3 size: 15 residues. The specimen sequenced was peripheral blood. The chain links TRBV7-2 to TRBJ2-3, with TRBD1 matching over 10 bases. This clonotype was sampled from a man aged 60 to 75 with acute or convalescent COVID-19. CDR3 coding DNA: TGTGCCAGCAGCGGGACAGGGGCGAACACAGATACGCAGTATTTT. Protein sequence: CASSGTGANTDTQYF.